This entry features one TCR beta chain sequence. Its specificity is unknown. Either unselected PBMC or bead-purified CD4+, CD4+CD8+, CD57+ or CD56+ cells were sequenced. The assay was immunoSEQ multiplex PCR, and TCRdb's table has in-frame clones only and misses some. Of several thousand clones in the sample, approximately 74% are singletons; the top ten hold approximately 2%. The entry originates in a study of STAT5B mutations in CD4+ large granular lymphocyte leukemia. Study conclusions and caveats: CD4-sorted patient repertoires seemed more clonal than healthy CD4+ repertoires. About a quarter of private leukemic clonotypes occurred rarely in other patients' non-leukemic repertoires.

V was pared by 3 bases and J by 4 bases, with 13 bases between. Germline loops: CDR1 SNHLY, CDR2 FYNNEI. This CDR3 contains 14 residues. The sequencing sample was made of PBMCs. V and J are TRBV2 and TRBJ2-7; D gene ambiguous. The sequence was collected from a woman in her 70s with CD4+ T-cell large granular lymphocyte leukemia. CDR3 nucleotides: TGTGCCAGCAGTGACTACGGGCCACTTTACGAGCAGTACTTC. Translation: CASSDYGPLYEQYF.